Sequencing of this T cell receptor (beta chain) was carried out in a study of T cell responses to AZD1222 COVID-19 vaccine. Study background: The analysis combined second doses at about 4 or about 12 weeks. Whole-study findings and limits: Regions 160-218 and 743-854 held dominance among vaccine-associated CD4 TCRs, which spanned spike. There were mostly white British donors and more females than males, and clonal diversity was possibly underestimated. Repertoire collection took place solely once the T cell response had peaked.

Comments on this clone: Its matching antigen is unknown.

Germline lookup yields CDR1 KGHSH and CDR2 LQKENI. This CDR3 is 14 amino acids long. Trimming removed 8 bases from V and 6 bases from J, with 17 bases in between. Profiled with immunoSEQ multiplex PCR; TCRdb holds only in-frame clones, not every one. The sample comprises 74,000 or so clones, 84% of which are singletons, and over 20% rests with the top ten. The genes are TRBV18 and TRBJ1-5; D gene unclear. The source is an adult in good health. The sample here was peripheral blood, taken on day 0 of AZD1222 vaccination. This chain's CDR3 is CASTKNRVGQPQHF. CDR3 nucleotide sequence: TGTGCCAGCACAAAAAATCGGGTTGGTCAGCCCCAGCATTTT. Supplemented by reference TRBV18 and TRBJ1-5, the full variable domain reads NAGVMQNPRHLVRRRGQEARLRCSPMKGHSHVYWYRQLPEEGLKFMVYLQKENIIDESGMPKERFSAEFPKEGPSILRIQQVVRGDSAAYFCASTKNRVGQPQHFGDGTRLSIL.